This T cell receptor beta chain comes out of a study of OX40 agonist ivuxolimab in advanced cancers. About the study: Patient treatment consisted of intravenous ivuxolimab administration every 2 weeks at 0.01 to 10 mg/kg. Partial responses were seen in three patients, one with hepatocellular carcinoma and two with cutaneous melanoma. Study conclusions and caveats: Relatively little clonal expansion, among the lowest observed, appeared in partial responders at 0.1-3.0 mg/kg.

To note about this clone: The target antigen is unknown.

Method: immunoSEQ multiplex PCR; TCRdb's copy keeps in-frame clones and lacks some. The table includes 50,000 to 75,000 clones, about 90% detected once. The germline V gene encodes CDR1 KGHSH and CDR2 LQKENI. V dropped 1 base and J dropped 7; count of bases not matched to a gene: 6. CDR3 length: 14 residues. Specimen: CD4+ or CD8+ T cells sorted from blood, collected in a trial of the OX40 agonist ivuxolimab. The chain carries TRBV18 and TRBJ1-1; TRBD1 aligns across 7 bases. This TCR came from an adult with an advanced solid tumor such as melanoma, head and neck, liver or kidney cancer. The CDR3 spells CASSPRKGAIEAFF. The CDR3 nucleotides are TGTGCCAGCTCACCACGGAAGGGGGCGATTGAAGCTTTCTTT.